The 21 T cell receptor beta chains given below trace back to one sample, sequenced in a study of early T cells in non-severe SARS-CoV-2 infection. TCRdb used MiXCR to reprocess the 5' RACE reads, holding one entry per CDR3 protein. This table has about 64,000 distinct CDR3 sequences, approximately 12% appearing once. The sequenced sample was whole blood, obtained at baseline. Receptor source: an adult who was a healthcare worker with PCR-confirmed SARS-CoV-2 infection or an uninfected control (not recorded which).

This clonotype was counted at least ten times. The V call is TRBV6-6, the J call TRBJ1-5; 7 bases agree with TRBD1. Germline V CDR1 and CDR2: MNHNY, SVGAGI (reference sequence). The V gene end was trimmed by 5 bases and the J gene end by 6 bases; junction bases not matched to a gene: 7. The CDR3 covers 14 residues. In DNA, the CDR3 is TGTGCCAGCAGTCTCGGGACAGTGACTCAGCCCCAGCATTTT. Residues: CASSLGTVTQPQHF.

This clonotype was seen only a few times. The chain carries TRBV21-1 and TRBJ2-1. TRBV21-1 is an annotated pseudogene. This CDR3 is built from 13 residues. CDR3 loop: CASSKAADNEQFF. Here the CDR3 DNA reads TGTGCCAGCAGCAAAGCGGCGGATAATGAGCAGTTCTTC.

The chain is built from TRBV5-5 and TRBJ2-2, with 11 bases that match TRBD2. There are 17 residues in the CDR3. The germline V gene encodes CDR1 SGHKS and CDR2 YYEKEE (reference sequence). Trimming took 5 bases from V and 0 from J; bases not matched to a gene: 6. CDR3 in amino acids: CASRLAGGFTNTGELFF. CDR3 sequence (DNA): TGTGCCAGCAGGCTAGCGGGGGGTTTCACGAACACCGGGGAGCTGTTTTTT.

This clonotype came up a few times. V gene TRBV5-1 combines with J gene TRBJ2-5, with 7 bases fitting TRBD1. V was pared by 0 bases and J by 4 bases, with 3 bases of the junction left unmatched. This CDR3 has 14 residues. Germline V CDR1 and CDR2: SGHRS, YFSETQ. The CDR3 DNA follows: TGCGCCAGCAGCTTGGTTGACAGGGCAGAGACCCAGTACTTC. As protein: CASSLVDRAETQYF.

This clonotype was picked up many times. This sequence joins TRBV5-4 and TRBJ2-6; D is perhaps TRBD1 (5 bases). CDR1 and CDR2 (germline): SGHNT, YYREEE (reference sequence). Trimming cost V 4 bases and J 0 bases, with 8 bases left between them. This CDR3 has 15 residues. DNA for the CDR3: TGTGCCAGCAGCACGACAGACTCTGGGGCCAACGTCCTGACTTTC. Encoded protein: CASSTTDSGANVLTF.

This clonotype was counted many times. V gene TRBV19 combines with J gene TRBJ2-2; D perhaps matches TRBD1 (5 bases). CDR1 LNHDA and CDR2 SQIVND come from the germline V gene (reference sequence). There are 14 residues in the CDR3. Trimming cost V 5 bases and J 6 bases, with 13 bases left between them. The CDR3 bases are TGTGCCAGTAGTGTATCAGGGTTGCCCGGGGAGCTGTTTTTT. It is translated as CASSVSGLPGELFF.

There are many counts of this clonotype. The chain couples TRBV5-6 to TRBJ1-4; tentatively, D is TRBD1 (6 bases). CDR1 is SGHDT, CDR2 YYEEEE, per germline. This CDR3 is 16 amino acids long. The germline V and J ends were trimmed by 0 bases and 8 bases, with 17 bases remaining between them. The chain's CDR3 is CASSLGRRGRDEKLFF. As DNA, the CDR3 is TGTGCCAGCAGCTTGGGTCGGCGGGGGCGAGACGAAAAACTGTTTTTT.

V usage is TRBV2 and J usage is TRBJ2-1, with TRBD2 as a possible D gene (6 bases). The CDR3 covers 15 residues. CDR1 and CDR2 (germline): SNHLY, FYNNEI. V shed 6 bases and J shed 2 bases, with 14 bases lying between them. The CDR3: CASRLIAATYNEQFF. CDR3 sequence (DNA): TGTGCCAGCAGACTAATAGCGGCTACCTACAATGAGCAGTTCTTC.

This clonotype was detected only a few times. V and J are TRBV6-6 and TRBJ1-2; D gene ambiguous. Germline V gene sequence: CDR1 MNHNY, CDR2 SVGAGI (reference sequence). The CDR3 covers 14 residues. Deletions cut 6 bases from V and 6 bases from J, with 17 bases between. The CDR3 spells CASRAGVGQHGYTF. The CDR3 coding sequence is TGTGCCAGCAGGGCCGGGGTAGGGCAACATGGCTACACCTTC.

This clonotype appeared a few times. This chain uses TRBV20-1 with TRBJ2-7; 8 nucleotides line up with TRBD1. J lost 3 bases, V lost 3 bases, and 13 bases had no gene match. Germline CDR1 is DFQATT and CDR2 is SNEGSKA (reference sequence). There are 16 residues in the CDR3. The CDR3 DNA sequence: TGCAGTGCTAGCGTTTCCGGGACAGGTTTTGGCTACGAGCAGTACTTC. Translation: CSASVSGTGFGYEQYF.

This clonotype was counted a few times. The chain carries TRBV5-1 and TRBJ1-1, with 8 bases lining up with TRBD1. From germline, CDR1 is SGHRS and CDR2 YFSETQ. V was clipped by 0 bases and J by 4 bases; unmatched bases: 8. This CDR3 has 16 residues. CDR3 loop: CASSLVQGAGGTEAFF. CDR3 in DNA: TGCGCCAGCAGCTTGGTGCAGGGGGCCGGTGGCACTGAAGCTTTCTTT.

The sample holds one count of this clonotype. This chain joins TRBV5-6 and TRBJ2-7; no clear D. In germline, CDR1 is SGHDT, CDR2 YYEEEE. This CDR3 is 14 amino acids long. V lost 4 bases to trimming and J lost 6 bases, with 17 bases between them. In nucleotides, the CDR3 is TGTGCCAGCAGCCGCCCTCCAGAGCCGGGCGAGCAGTACTTC. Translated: CASSRPPEPGEQYF.

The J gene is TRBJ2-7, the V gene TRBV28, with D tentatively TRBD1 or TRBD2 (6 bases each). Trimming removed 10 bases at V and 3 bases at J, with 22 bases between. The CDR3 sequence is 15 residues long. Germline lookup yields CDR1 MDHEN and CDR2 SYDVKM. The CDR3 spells CATTWGAGLNYEQYF. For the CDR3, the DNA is TGTGCCACCACTTGGGGGGCAGGGCTGAACTACGAGCAGTACTTC.

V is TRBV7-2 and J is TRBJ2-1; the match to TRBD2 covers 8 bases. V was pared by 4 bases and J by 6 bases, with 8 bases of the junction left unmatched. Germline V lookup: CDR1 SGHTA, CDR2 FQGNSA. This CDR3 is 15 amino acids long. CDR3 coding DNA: TGTGCCAGCAGCTCCGACGTCGGACTAGCCAATGAGCAGTTCTTC. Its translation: CASSSDVGLANEQFF.

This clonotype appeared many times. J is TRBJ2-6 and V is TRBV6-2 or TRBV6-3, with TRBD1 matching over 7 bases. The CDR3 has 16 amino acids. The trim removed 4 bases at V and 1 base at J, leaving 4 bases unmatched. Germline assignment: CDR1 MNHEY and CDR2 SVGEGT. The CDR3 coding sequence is TGTGCCAGCAGTTTCTACAGGGGTTCTGGGGCCAACGTCCTGACTTTC. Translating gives CASSFYRGSGANVLTF.

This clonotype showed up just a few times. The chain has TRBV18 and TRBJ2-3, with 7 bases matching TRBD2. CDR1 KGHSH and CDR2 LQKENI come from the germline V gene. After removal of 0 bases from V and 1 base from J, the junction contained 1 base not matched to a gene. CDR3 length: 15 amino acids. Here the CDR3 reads CASSPPSGGTDTQYF. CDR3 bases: TGTGCCAGCTCACCACCGAGCGGGGGCACAGATACGCAGTATTTT.

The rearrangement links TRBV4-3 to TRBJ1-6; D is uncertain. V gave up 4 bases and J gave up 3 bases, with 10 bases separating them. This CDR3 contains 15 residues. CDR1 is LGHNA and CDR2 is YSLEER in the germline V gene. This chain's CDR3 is CASSLTADYNSPLHF. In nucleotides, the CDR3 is TGCGCCAGCAGCCTGACGGCGGACTATAATTCACCCCTCCACTTT.

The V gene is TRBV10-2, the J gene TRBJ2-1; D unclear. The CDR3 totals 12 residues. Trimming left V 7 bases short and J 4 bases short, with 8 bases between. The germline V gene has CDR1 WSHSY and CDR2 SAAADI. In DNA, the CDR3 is TGCGCCAGCAAGGCGGTATACAATGAGCAGTTCTTC. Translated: CASKAVYNEQFF.

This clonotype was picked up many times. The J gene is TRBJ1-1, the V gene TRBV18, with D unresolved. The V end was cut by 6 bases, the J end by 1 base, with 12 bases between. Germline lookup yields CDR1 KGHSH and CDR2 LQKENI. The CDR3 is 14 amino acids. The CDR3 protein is CASSQTAQNTEAFF. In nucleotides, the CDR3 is TGTGCCAGCTCGCAAACAGCCCAGAACACTGAAGCTTTCTTT.

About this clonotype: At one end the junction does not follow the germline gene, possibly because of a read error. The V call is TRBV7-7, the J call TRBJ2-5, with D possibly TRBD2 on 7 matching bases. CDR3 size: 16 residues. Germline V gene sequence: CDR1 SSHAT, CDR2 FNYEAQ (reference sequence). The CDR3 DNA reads TGTGCTAGCAGCTTAGTCCTCGAGGGGGGGAAAGAGACCCAGTACTTC. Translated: CASSLVLEGGKETQYF. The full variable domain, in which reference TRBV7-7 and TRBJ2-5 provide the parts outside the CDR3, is GAGVSQSPRYKVTKRGQDVTLRCDPISSHATLYWYQQALGQGPEFLTYFNYEAQPDKSGLPSDRFSAERPEGSISTLTIQRTEQRDSAMYRCASSLVLEGGKETQYFGPGTRLLVL.

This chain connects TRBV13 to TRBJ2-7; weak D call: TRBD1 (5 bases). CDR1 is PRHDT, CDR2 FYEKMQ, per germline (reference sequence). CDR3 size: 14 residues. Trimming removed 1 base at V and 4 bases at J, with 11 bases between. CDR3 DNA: TGTGCCAGCAGCTTAGCGGACACCTTATACGAGCAGTACTTC. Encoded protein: CASSLADTLYEQYF.